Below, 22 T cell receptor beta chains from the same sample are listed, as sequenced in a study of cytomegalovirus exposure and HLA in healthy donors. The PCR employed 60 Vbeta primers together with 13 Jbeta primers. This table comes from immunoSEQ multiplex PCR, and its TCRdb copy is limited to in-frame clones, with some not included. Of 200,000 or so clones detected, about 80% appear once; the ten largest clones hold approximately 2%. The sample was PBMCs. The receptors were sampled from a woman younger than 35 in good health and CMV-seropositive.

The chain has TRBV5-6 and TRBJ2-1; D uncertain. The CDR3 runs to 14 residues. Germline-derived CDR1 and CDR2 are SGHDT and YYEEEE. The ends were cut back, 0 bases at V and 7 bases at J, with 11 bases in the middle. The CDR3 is CASSLVGRRNEQFF. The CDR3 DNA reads TGTGCCAGCAGCTTGGTGGGCCGGCGTAATGAGCAGTTCTTC.

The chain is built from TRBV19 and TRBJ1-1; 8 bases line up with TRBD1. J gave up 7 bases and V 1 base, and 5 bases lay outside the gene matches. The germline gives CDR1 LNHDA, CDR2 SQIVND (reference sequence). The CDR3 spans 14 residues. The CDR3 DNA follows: TGTGCCAGTAGTATAGGGACAGGGATGGTTGAAGCTTTCTTT. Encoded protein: CASSIGTGMVEAFF.

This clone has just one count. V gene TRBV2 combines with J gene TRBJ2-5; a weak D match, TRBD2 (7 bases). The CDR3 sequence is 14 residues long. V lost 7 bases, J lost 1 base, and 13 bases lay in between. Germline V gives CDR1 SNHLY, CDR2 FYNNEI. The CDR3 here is CASKGGLAQETQYF. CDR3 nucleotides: TGTGCCAGCAAGGGGGGGCTAGCCCAAGAGACCCAGTACTTC.

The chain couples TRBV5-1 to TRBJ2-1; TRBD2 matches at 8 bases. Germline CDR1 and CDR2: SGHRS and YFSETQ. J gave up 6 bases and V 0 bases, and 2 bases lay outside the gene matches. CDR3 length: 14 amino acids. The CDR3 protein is CASSLAGGPNEQFF. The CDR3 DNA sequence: TGCGCCAGCAGCTTGGCGGGGGGGCCCAATGAGCAGTTCTTC.

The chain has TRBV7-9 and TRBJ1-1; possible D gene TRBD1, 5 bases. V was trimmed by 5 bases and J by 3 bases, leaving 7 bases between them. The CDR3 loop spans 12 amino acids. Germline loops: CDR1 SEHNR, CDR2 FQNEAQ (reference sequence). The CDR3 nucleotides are TGTGCCAGCAGCAGACAGTACACTGAAGCTTTCTTT. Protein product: CASSRQYTEAFF.

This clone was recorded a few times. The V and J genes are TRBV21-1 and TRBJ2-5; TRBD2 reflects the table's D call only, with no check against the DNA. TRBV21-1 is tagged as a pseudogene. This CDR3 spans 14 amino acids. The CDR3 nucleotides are TGTGCCAGCAGCAAAGCTCCAAACCGGGAGACCCAGTACTTC. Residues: CASSKAPNRETQYF.

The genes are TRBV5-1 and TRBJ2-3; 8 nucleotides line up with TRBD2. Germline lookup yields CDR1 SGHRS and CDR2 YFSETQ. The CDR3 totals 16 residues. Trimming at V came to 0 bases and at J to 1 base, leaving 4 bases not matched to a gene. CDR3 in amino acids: CASSLAIGGGTDTQYF. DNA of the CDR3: TGCGCCAGCAGCTTGGCCATCGGGGGGGGCACAGATACGCAGTATTTT.

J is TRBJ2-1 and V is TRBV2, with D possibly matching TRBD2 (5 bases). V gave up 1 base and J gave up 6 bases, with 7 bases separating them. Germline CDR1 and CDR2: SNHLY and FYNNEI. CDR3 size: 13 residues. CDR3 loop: CASSEGLANEQFF. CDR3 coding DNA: TGTGCCAGCAGTGAAGGGCTAGCCAATGAGCAGTTCTTC.

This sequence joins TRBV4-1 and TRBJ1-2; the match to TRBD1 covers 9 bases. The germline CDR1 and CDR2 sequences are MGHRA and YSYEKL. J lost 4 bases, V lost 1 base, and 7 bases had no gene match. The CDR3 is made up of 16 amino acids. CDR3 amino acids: CASSQGPGQGIYGYTF. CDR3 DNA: TGCGCCAGCAGCCAAGGCCCGGGACAGGGCATCTATGGCTACACCTTC.

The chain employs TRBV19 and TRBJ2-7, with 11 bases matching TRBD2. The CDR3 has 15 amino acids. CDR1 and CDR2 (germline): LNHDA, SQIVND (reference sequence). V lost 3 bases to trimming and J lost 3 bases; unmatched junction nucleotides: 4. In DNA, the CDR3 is TGTGCCAGTAGTATGGCCGGGACTAGCGGCTACGAGCAGTACTTC. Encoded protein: CASSMAGTSGYEQYF.

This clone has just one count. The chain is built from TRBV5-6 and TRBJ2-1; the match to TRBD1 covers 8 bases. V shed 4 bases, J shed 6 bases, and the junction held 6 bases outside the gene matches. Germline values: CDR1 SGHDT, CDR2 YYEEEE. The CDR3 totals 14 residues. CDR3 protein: CASSEGQVPNEQFF. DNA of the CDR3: TGTGCCAGCAGCGAGGGACAGGTTCCCAATGAGCAGTTCTTC.

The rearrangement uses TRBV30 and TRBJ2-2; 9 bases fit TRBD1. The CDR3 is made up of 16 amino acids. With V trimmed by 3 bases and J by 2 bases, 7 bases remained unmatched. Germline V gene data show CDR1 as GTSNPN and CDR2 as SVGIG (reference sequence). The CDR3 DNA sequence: TGTGCCTGGAGAAGACGGACAGGGGCTAACACCGGGGAGCTGTTTTTT. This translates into CAWRRRTGANTGELFF.

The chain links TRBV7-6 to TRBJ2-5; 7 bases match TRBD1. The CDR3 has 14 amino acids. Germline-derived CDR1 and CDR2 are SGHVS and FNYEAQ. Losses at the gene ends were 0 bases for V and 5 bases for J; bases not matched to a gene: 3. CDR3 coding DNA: TGTGCCAGCAGCTTAGCGGGACAGCGGGAGACCCAGTACTTC. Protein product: CASSLAGQRETQYF. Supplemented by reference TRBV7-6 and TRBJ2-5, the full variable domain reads GAGVSQSPRYKVTKRGQDVALRCDPISGHVSLYWYRQALGQGPEFLTYFNYEAQQDKSGLPNDRFSAERPEGSISTLTIQRTEQRDSAMYRCASSLAGQRETQYFGPGTRLLVL.

CDR3 DNA: TGTGCTAGTGGGCTATCCAGGGGGAACACCGGGGAGCTGTTTTTT. It codes for CASGLSRGNTGELFF. The V gene is TRBV12-5, the J gene TRBJ2-2, with D possibly TRBD1 on 6 matching bases. Trimming took off 6 bases at V and 1 base at J, with 12 bases between the two ends. This CDR3 has 15 amino acids. Germline CDR1 is LGHNT and CDR2 is FRNRAP. Supplemented by reference TRBV12-5 and TRBJ2-2, the full variable domain reads DARVTQTPRHKVTEMGQEVTMRCQPILGHNTVFWYRQTMMQGLELLAYFRNRAPLDDSGMPKDRFSAEMPDATLATLKIQPSEPRDSAVYFCASGLSRGNTGELFFGEGSRLTVL.

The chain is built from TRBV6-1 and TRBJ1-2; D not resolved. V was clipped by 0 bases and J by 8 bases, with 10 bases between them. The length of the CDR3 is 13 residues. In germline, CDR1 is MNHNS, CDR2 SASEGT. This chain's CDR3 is CASSEAGRKGYTF. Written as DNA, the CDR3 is TGTGCCAGCAGTGAAGCCGGGAGGAAAGGCTACACCTTC.

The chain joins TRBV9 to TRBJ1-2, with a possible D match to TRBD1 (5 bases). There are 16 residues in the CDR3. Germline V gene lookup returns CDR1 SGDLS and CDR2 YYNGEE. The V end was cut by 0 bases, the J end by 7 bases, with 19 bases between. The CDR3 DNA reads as TGTGCCAGCAGCGTAGAAGTTTCTCCAGGGTCAGGTGGCTACACCTTC. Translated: CASSVEVSPGSGGYTF. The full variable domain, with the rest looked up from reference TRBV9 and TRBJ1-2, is DSGVTQTPKHLITATGQRVTLRCSPRSGDLSVYWYQQSLDQGLQFLIQYYNGEERAKGNILERFSAQQFPDLHSELNLSSLELGDSALYFCASSVEVSPGSGGYTFGSGTRLTVV.

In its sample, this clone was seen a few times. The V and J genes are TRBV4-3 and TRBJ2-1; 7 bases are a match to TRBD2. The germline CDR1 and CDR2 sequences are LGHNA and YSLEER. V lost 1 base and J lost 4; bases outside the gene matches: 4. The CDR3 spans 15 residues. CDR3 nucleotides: TGCGCCAGCAGCCAAGTTTTGCGGGGGTACAATGAGCAGTTCTTC. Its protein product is CASSQVLRGYNEQFF.

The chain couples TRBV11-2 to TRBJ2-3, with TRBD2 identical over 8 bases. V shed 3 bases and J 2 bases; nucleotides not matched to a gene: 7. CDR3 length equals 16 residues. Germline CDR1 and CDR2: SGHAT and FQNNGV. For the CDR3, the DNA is TGTGCCAGCAGCTTCCCAATAGCGGGGTCCACAGATACGCAGTATTTT. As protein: CASSFPIAGSTDTQYF.

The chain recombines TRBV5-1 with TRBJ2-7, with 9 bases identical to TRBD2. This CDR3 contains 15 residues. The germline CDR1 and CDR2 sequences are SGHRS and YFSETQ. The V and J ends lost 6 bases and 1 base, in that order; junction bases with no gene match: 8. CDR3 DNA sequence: TGCGCCAGCACCCAGGGACTAGCCAGATCCTACGAGCAGTACTTC. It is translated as CASTQGLARSYEQYF.

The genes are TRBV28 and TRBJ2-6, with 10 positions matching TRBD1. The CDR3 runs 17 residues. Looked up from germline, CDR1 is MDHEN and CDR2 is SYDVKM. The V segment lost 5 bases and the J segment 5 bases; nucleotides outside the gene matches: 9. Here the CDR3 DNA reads TGTGCCAGCAGTGGGACAGGGGTATCTCTTTGGGCCAACGTCCTGACTTTC. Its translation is CASSGTGVSLWANVLTF.

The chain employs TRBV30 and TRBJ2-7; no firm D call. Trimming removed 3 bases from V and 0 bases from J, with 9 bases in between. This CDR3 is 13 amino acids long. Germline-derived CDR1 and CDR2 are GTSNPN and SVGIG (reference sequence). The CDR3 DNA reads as TGTGCCTGGAGCCTAGATAGCTCCTACGAGCAGTACTTC. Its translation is CAWSLDSSYEQYF.

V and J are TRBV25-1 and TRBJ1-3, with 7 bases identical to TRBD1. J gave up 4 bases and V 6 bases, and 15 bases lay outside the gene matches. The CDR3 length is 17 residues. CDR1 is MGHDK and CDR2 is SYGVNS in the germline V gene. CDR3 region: CASSPRDQTGHGNTIYF. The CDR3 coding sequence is TGTGCCAGCAGCCCCCGAGATCAGACAGGGCACGGAAACACCATATATTTT.